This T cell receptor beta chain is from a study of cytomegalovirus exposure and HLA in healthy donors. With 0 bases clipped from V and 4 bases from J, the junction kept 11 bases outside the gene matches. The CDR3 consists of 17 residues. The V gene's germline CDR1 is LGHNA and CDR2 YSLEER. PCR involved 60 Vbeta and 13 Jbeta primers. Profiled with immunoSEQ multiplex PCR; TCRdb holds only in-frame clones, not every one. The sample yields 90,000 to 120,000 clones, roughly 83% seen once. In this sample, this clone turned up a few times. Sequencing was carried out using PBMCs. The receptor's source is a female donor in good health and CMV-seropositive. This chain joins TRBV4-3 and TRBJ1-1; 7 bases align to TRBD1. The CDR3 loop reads CASSQDFGGGVGTEAFF. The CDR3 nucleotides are TGCGCCAGCAGCCAAGATTTTGGAGGGGGCGTCGGCACTGAAGCTTTCTTT.